These 24 T cell receptor beta chains share one sample of origin, sequenced in a study of T-cell memory formation after mild COVID-19. TCRdb reprocessed the 5' RACE reads with MiXCR, giving one entry per CDR3 protein. Here the sample spans about 410,000 distinct CDR3 sequences, 20% to 30% being singletons. Sequences were obtained from PBMCs or a T cell subset sorted from them (not recorded which). All receptors come from an adult woman who had mild COVID-19 (a few samples of this study predate the infection). Cell type and time point are not known.

J is TRBJ2-1 and V is TRBV18; TRBD2 agrees at 12 bases. J lost 0 bases, V lost 2 bases, and 2 bases had no gene match. This CDR3 comprises 17 residues. The V gene's germline CDR1 is KGHSH and CDR2 LQKENI. This CDR3 reads CASSPGLAGLSYNEQFF. In DNA form, the CDR3 reads TGTGCCAGCTCACCAGGACTAGCGGGGCTCTCCTACAATGAGCAGTTCTTC.

For the CDR3, the DNA is TGTGCCTCTCGAGGGGTAGGTTCCTACGAGCAGTACTTC. Its protein product is CASRGVGSYEQYF. This chain links TRBV27 with TRBJ2-7; perhaps D is TRBD1 or TRBD2 (5 bases each). Trimming left V 11 bases short and J 1 base short, with 15 bases between. Per the germline V gene, CDR1 is MNHEY and CDR2 is SMNVEV (reference sequence). This CDR3 has 13 amino acids.

This chain uses TRBV3-1 with TRBJ2-4; TRBD2 is a possible D gene (7 bases). The germline CDR1 and CDR2 sequences are LGHDT and YNNKEL (reference sequence). CDR3 length: 15 residues. V lost 4 bases and J 3 bases, leaving 13 bases between the germline ends. Here the CDR3 DNA reads TGTGCCAGCAGCCTCCGGGGGGCCGACAAAAACATTCAGTACTTC. Translated: CASSLRGADKNIQYF.

This clonotype appeared a single time. This rearrangement joins TRBV7-9 to TRBJ2-7; no reliable D call. Trimming left V 3 bases short and J 3 bases short, with 12 bases between. Germline assignment: CDR1 SEHNR and CDR2 FQNEAQ (reference sequence). The CDR3 loop spans 14 amino acids. CDR3 nucleotide sequence: TGTGCCAGCAGCTTCGGCCGAGCAGTCTACGAGCAGTACTTC. This codes for CASSFGRAVYEQYF.

This clonotype was seen a few times. CDR3 amino acids: CASSYEGQGNTIYF. In DNA, the CDR3 is TGTGCCAGCAGTTACGAGGGACAAGGAAACACCATATATTTT. The chain is built from TRBV6-6 and TRBJ1-3, with D perhaps matching TRBD1 (6 bases). Germline V gene sequence: CDR1 MNHNY, CDR2 SVGAGI (reference sequence). CDR3 length equals 14 residues. V gave up 2 bases and J gave up 4 bases, with 9 bases separating them.

Ten or more counts support this clonotype. This chain uses TRBV4-3 with TRBJ2-7; TRBD1 matches 9 bases. The CDR3 is 14 residues long. Germline trimming cut 6 bases from V and 2 bases from J; bases unmatched to any gene: 5. The germline gives CDR1 LGHNA, CDR2 YSLEER. The CDR3 here is CASSSGTGPYEQYF. CDR3 DNA sequence: TGCGCCAGCAGTTCTGGGACAGGGCCCTACGAGCAGTACTTC.

V gene TRBV24-1 combines with J gene TRBJ2-1; the D gene is possibly TRBD1 (6 bases). The V gene lost 3 bases and the J gene lost 5 bases, with 10 bases spanning the gap. From germline, CDR1 is KGHDR and CDR2 SFDVKD. The CDR3 extends over 14 amino acids. CDR3 region: CATSDQGQNNEQFF. CDR3 nucleotides: TGTGCCACCAGTGATCAAGGACAGAACAATGAGCAGTTCTTC.

The V gene is TRBV25-1, the J gene TRBJ2-7, with TRBD2 matching over 8 bases. Germline trimming cut 8 bases from V and 5 bases from J; bases unmatched to any gene: 8. The length of the CDR3 is 13 residues. From germline, CDR1 is MGHDK and CDR2 SYGVNS. CDR3: CASRSGGRNEQYF. The CDR3 DNA reads TGTGCCAGCCGGTCGGGGGGGCGGAACGAGCAGTACTTC.

The chain uses TRBV20-1 and TRBJ2-4; D assignment may be TRBD1 or TRBD2 (5 bases each). Trimming removed 3 bases at V and 6 bases at J, with 18 bases between. The V gene's germline CDR1 is DFQATT and CDR2 SNEGSKA (reference sequence). The CDR3 has 15 residues. In DNA, the CDR3 is TGCAGTGCTAGGGGAATCAGGGACCAAGTAAACATTCAGTACTTC. It translates to CSARGIRDQVNIQYF.

The V call is TRBV7-3, the J call TRBJ2-4, with 8 nucleotides matching TRBD2. Germline CDR1 SGHTA, CDR2 FQGTGA. The CDR3 contains 15 residues. Unmatched junction bases numbered 9, after V lost 5 bases and J lost 6 bases. This chain's CDR3 is CASSRGGTERNIQYF. In nucleotides, the CDR3 is TGTGCCAGCAGCCGGGGGGGAACCGAGCGAAACATTCAGTACTTC. The whole variable domain, filled in from reference TRBV7-3 and TRBJ2-4, reads GAGVSQTPSNKVTEKGKYVELRCDPISGHTALYWYRQSLGQGPEFLIYFQGTGAADDSGLPNDRFFAVRPEGSVSTLKIQRTERGDSAVYLCASSRGGTERNIQYFGAGTRLSVL.

V is TRBV12-3 or TRBV12-4 and J is TRBJ2-1, with TRBD2 as a possible D gene (6 bases). The CDR3 is 15 amino acids. The germline V and J ends were trimmed by 7 bases and 4 bases, with 17 bases remaining between them. The CDR3 DNA sequence: TGTGCCAGCACCTTAGCGGACCCCTCTTACAATGAGCAGTTCTTC. As protein: CASTLADPSYNEQFF.

J is TRBJ2-2 and V is TRBV6-6, with a tentative D call TRBD1 (6 bases). Germline V lookup: CDR1 MNHNY, CDR2 SVGAGI (reference sequence). This CDR3 spans 13 amino acids. Trimming cost V 7 bases and J 4 bases, with 10 bases left between them. The CDR3 sequence: CASKGVSTGELFF. CDR3 nucleotide sequence: TGTGCCAGCAAGGGGGTTAGCACCGGGGAGCTGTTTTTT.

This clonotype was counted between two and nine times. The chain recombines TRBV5-5 with TRBJ1-2, with D possibly being TRBD1 (6 bases). This CDR3 spans 14 amino acids. Germline CDR1 SGHKS, CDR2 YYEKEE (reference sequence). V was clipped by 4 bases and J by 5 bases, with 15 bases between them. CDR3: CASSPKQGEYGYTF. In DNA, the CDR3 is TGTGCCAGCAGCCCGAAACAGGGAGAATATGGCTACACCTTC.

The rearrangement uses TRBV7-9 and TRBJ2-7, with a possible D match to TRBD1 (9 bases). Trimming took off 5 bases at V and 11 bases at J, with 22 bases between the two ends. CDR3 length equals 14 residues. The germline V gene has CDR1 SEHNR and CDR2 FQNEAQ (reference sequence). CDR3 residues: CASSTGGDRVGKYF. CDR3 DNA: TGTGCCAGCAGCACCGGGGGGGACAGGGTTGGAAAGTACTTC.

The chain links TRBV7-9 to TRBJ2-1; D may be TRBD2 (5 bases). The V gene lost 9 bases and the J gene lost 8 bases, with 20 bases spanning the gap. The CDR3 has 14 residues. Germline V gene lookup returns CDR1 SEHNR and CDR2 FQNEAQ (reference sequence). The CDR3 DNA reads TGTGCCAGTCCTCCTATCCCAGAGGGCGATGAGCAGTTCTTC. It encodes CASPPIPEGDEQFF.

CDR3 nucleotides: TGCGCCAGCAGCGAGGGACAGATTAACTATGGCTACACCTTC. Translating gives CASSEGQINYGYTF. This chain joins TRBV5-1 and TRBJ1-2, with 7 bases that match TRBD1. The CDR3 length is 14 residues. Germline CDR1 is SGHRS and CDR2 is YFSETQ. J lost 1 base, V lost 4 bases, and 4 bases had no gene match. Using reference TRBV5-1 and TRBJ1-2 for the parts outside the CDR3, the full variable domain is KAGVTQTPRYLIKTRGQQVTLSCSPISGHRSVSWYQQTPGQGLQFLFEYFSETQRNKGNFPGRFSGRQFSNSRSEMNVSTLELGDSALYLCASSEGQINYGYTFGSGTRLTVV.

This clonotype was seen ten or more times. This chain uses TRBV15 with TRBJ1-6; no firm D call. CDR1 and CDR2 (germline): LNHNV, YYDKDF (reference sequence). CDR3 size: 13 residues. Trimming left V 0 bases short and J 8 bases short, with 5 bases between. DNA for the CDR3: TGTGCCACCAGCAGAGATCAGGATTCACCCCTCCACTTT. Translated, it gives CATSRDQDSPLHF. The complete variable domain, with remaining parts taken from reference TRBV15 and TRBJ1-6, reads DAMVIQNPRYQVTQFGKPVTLSCSQTLNHNVMYWYQQKSSQAPKLLFHYYDKDFNNEADTPDNFQSRRPNTSFCFLDIRSPGLGDTAMYLCATSRDQDSPLHFGNGTRLTVT.

This chain joins TRBV6-2 or TRBV6-3 and TRBJ1-2, with D maybe TRBD1 (6 bases). Trimming removed 2 bases from V and 7 bases from J, with 11 bases in between. The CDR3 has 13 residues. Germline CDR1 and CDR2: MNHEY and SVGEGT. The CDR3 sequence is CASSYGGGFGYTF. DNA for the CDR3: TGTGCCAGCAGTTACGGCGGGGGCTTTGGCTACACCTTC.

The chain links TRBV24-1 to TRBJ2-2; D gene unclear. Germline CDR1 KGHDR, CDR2 SFDVKD. The CDR3 extends over 14 amino acids. V lost 3 bases, J lost 3 bases, and 7 bases lay in between. The CDR3 loop reads CATSDRAYTGELFF. Here the CDR3 DNA reads TGTGCCACCAGTGATAGGGCGTACACCGGGGAGCTGTTTTTT.

The chain uses TRBV14 and TRBJ2-7; 10 bases agree with TRBD2. The CDR3 consists of 16 residues. J lost 4 bases, V lost 0 bases, and 6 bases had no gene match. CDR1 is SGHDN, CDR2 FVKESK, per germline. The CDR3 DNA reads as TGTGCCAGCAGCCAAGATTTAGTAGCGGGGGGTTACGAGCAGTACTTC. Translated, it gives CASSQDLVAGGYEQYF.

This chain uses TRBV6-6 with TRBJ1-1; the D gene is possibly TRBD1 (6 bases). The CDR3 has 13 amino acids. CDR1 MNHNY and CDR2 SVGAGI come from the germline V gene (reference sequence). V shed 6 bases and J shed 7 bases, with 15 bases lying between them. Here the CDR3 DNA reads TGTGCCAGCAGGTATATACAGGGATTTGAAGCTTTCTTT. It yields the protein CASRYIQGFEAFF.

CDR3 sequence: CASSDGRGTYEQYF. Here the CDR3 DNA reads TGTGCCAGCAGTGATGGTAGAGGAACCTACGAGCAGTACTTC. This chain connects TRBV2 to TRBJ2-7; D remains ambiguous. Looked up from germline, CDR1 is SNHLY and CDR2 is FYNNEI. The length of the CDR3 is 14 residues. The ends were cut back, 3 bases at V and 2 bases at J, with 11 bases in the middle.

This clonotype was recorded a few times. The rearrangement uses TRBV7-2 and TRBJ2-1, with 7 bases that match TRBD1. Looked up from germline, CDR1 is SGHTA and CDR2 is FQGNSA. The ends lost 1 base at V and 2 bases at J; junction bases unmatched: 5. The length of the CDR3 is 16 residues. The CDR3 DNA reads TGTGCCAGCAGCTTAGGTTCCGGGACAGCCTACAATGAGCAGTTCTTC. It translates to CASSLGSGTAYNEQFF.

A few counts support this clonotype. This chain joins TRBV5-1 and TRBJ2-7; TRBD1 or TRBD2 may be the D gene (5 bases each). From germline, CDR1 is SGHRS and CDR2 YFSETQ. The CDR3 length is 15 residues. V gave up 4 bases and J gave up 7 bases, with 21 bases separating them. This CDR3 is CASSPLEGPPGEQYF. CDR3 DNA: TGCGCCAGCAGCCCGCTAGAGGGGCCACCTGGGGAGCAGTACTTC.